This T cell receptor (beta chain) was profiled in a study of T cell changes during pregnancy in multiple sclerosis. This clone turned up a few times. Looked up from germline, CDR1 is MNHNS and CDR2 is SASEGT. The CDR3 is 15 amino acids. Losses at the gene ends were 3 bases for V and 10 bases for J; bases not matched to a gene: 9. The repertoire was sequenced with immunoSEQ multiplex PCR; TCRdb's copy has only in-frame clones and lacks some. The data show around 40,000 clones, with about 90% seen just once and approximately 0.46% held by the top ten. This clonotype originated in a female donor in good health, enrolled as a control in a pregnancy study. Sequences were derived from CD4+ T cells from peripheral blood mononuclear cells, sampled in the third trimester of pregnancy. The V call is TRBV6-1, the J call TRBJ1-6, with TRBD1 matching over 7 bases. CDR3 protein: CASSDPGRGLSPLHF. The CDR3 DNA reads TGTGCCAGCAGTGACCCGGGCAGGGGGTTGTCACCCCTCCACTTT.